This TCR beta chain was captured by sequencing in a study of T-cell reconstitution after alpha-beta-depleted transplantation in children. Trimming removed 5 bases at V and 3 bases at J, with 11 bases between. CDR1 is SGHRS, CDR2 YFSETQ, per germline. This CDR3 contains 13 residues. Preparing the TCRbeta library involved the use of unique molecular identifiers. TCRdb processed the PCR reads anew with MiXCR; each CDR3 protein has one entry. The data show a few hundred thousand distinct CDR3 sequences, with roughly 13% seen just once and around 4.1% held by the top ten. This sequence joins TRBV5-1 and TRBJ1-1; unclear D gene. This clonotype was sampled from a human donor who donated a stem cell graft to a child with Fanconi anemia. Material: PBMCs, obtained from the stem cell graft. The CDR3 spells CASRLFTDTEAFF. Written as DNA, the CDR3 is TGCGCCAGCAGGTTATTTACTGACACTGAAGCTTTCTTT.